This TCR beta chain originates from a study of blood T cell repertoires in COVID-19. Repertoires were generated with immunoSEQ multiplex PCR, while TCRdb's copy carries only in-frame clones and drops some. The sample consists of roughly 50,000 clones, around four fifths of them appearing once. Germline V lookup: CDR1 SEHNR, CDR2 FQNEAQ (reference sequence). CDR3 length: 15 amino acids. After removal of 5 bases from V and 0 bases from J, the junction contained 4 bases not matched to a gene. The V and J genes are TRBV7-9 and TRBJ1-5; 7 bases are a match to TRBD1. The TCR was taken from a man aged 65-85 years with acute or convalescent COVID-19. Sequencing was carried out using peripheral blood. CDR3 sequence (DNA): TGTGCCAGCAGCCAAACAGGGGATAGCAATCAGCCCCAGCATTTT. It codes for CASSQTGDSNQPQHF.